The next 26 T cell receptor beta chains were all read from a single sample in a study of response to subunit inactivated influenza vaccine. One entry per CDR3 protein, called by TCRdb with MiXCR from the RT-PCR reads. The table lists 500,000 to 550,000 distinct CDR3 sequences, 6% to 9% of them singletons. Material: PBMCs from blood, obtained 23 to 25 months after vaccination. These receptors all stem from a man aged 50 to 69 who received an inactivated influenza vaccine.

The table lists this clonotype with many counts. The chain joins TRBV4-3 to TRBJ2-3; 14 bases are shared with TRBD2. Germline trimming cut 0 bases from V and 3 bases from J; bases unmatched to any gene: 5. CDR3 length: 18 amino acids. Per the germline V gene, CDR1 is LGHNA and CDR2 is YSLEER. Written as DNA, the CDR3 is TGCGCCAGCAGCCAAGAGACTAGCGGGGGGGCCATAACAGATACGCAGTATTTT. Its protein product is CASSQETSGGAITDTQYF.

The chain links TRBV24-1 to TRBJ2-5, with D possibly matching TRBD1 (6 bases). The CDR3 runs to 16 residues. Trimming took off 4 bases at V and 1 base at J, with 15 bases between the two ends. CDR1 is KGHDR, CDR2 SFDVKD, per germline. CDR3 loop: CATSDRQGRGQETQYF. The CDR3 nucleotides are TGTGCCACCAGTGACCGCCAGGGGAGAGGCCAAGAGACCCAGTACTTC.

This clonotype was detected only a few times. The chain employs TRBV5-1 and TRBJ2-1; 12 nucleotides align to TRBD2. The CDR3 runs 17 residues. V lost 0 bases, J lost 4 bases, and 5 bases stayed unmatched. Germline-derived CDR1 and CDR2 are SGHRS and YFSETQ. The DNA of the CDR3 is TGCGCCAGCAGCTTGGAAGCTAGCGGGAGGGGTTACAATGAGCAGTTCTTC. Its protein is CASSLEASGRGYNEQFF.

This clonotype turned up a few times. The V gene is TRBV6-2 or TRBV6-3, the J gene TRBJ1-5; D is ambiguous. This CDR3 has 12 amino acids. Trimming took 5 bases from V and 3 from J, leaving 5 bases between them. Germline V gene data show CDR1 as MNHEY and CDR2 as SVGEGT. The CDR3 DNA sequence: TGTGCCAGCAGTGACCACAATCAGCCCCAGCATTTT. Its translation is CASSDHNQPQHF.

The chain carries TRBV19 and TRBJ2-2; the D is unclear. The CDR3 loop spans 15 amino acids. In germline, CDR1 is LNHDA, CDR2 SQIVND (reference sequence). V was clipped by 7 bases and J by 0 bases, with 12 bases between them. For the CDR3, the DNA is TGTGCCAGTAAACCCAGGAGAGCGAACACCGGGGAGCTGTTTTTT. It encodes CASKPRRANTGELFF.

On this clonotype: Compared with germline, one end of the junction differs, possibly owing to a read error. The chain links TRBV15 to TRBJ2-3; maybe TRBD2 (6 bases). The CDR3 loop spans 17 amino acids. Germline V gene lookup returns CDR1 LNHNV and CDR2 YYDKDF (reference sequence). CDR3 sequence: CASSRGGGGERSDTQYF. In DNA, the CDR3 is TGTGCCTCCAGCAGAGGTGGCGGCGGGGAAAGGTCAGATACGCAGTATTTT. Full variable domain (remainder filled in from reference TRBV15 and TRBJ2-3): DAMVIQNPRYQVTQFGKPVTLSCSQTLNHNVMYWYQQKSSQAPKLLFHYYDKDFNNEADTPDNFQSRRPNTSFCFLDIRSPGLGDTAMYLCASSRGGGGERSDTQYFGPGTRLTVL.

This clonotype appeared a few times. The rearrangement links TRBV28 to TRBJ2-5; either TRBD1 or TRBD2 may fit D (5 bases each). The CDR3 sequence is 16 residues long. Trimming stripped 5 bases from V and 3 bases from J, with 19 bases between. From germline, CDR1 is MDHEN and CDR2 SYDVKM. Here the CDR3 reads CASSPPGPRLEETQYF. As DNA, the CDR3 is TGTGCCAGCAGTCCGCCGGGGCCCCGACTCGAAGAGACCCAGTACTTC. Variable domain in full (rest from reference TRBV28 and TRBJ2-5): DVKVTQSSRYLVKRTGEKVFLECVQDMDHENMFWYRQDPGLGLRLIYFSYDVKMKEKGDIPEGYSVSREKKERFSLILESASTNQTSMYLCASSPPGPRLEETQYFGPGTRLLVL.

Remarks on this clonotype: Since the CDR3 does not end with the conserved phenylalanine or tryptophan, this likely comes from a read error. J is TRBJ2-3 and V is TRBV25-1; D is unresolved. V dropped 6 bases and J dropped 2 bases, with 9 bases sitting between them. Germline assignment: CDR1 MGHDK and CDR2 SYGVNS. The CDR3 loop spans 13 amino acids. CDR3 amino acids: CASSIKITDTQYS. The CDR3 bases are TGTGCCAGCAGCATAAAAATCACAGATACGCAGTATTCT.

In its sample, this clonotype was seen a few times. The rearrangement uses TRBV11-3 and TRBJ2-7; D gene uncertain. This CDR3 region has 10 residues. Germline V CDR1 and CDR2: SGHNT, YENEEA. Trimming pared 1 base from V and 13 bases from J, leaving 8 bases between. The CDR3 DNA follows: TGTGCCAGCAGCTTAGGGTCCGACTACTTC. As protein: CASSLGSDYF. The full variable domain, its missing parts supplied by reference TRBV11-3 and TRBJ2-7, is EAGVVQSPRYKIIEKKQPVAFWCNPISGHNTLYWYLQNLGQGPELLIRYENEEAVDDSQLPKDRFSAERLKGVDSTLKIQPAELGDSAVYLCASSLGSDYFGPGTRLTVT.

At least ten counts were recorded for this clonotype. The V and J genes are TRBV6-2 or TRBV6-3 and TRBJ2-7; D is perhaps TRBD1 (6 bases). Trimming removed 4 bases from V and 5 bases from J, with 9 bases in between. The CDR3 length is 12 residues. CDR1 MNHEY and CDR2 SVGEGT come from the germline V gene. DNA of the CDR3: TGTGCCAGCAGTTGGGCAGGGGACGAGCAGTACTTC. Its translation: CASSWAGDEQYF.

This clonotype has more than one count but fewer than ten. The chain combines TRBV20-1 with TRBJ2-5, with D unclear. V was trimmed by 4 bases and J by 11 bases, leaving 17 bases between them. The CDR3 totals 12 residues. Per germline, CDR1 DFQATT and CDR2 SNEGSKA (reference sequence). CDR3 loop: CSANPIGSMQYF. CDR3 DNA sequence: TGCAGTGCTAATCCTATAGGTTCGATGCAGTACTTC.

The chain carries TRBV29-1 and TRBJ1-1; D gene uncertain. Germline V CDR1 and CDR2: SQVTM, ANQGSEA. CDR3 length equals 12 residues. The CDR3 bases are TGCAGTTCAAAAAGAGACGGGACTGAAGCTTTCTTT. As protein: CSSKRDGTEAFF. Full variable domain (missing parts from reference TRBV29-1 and TRBJ1-1): SAVISQKPSRDICQRGTSLTIQCQVDSQVTMMFWYRQQPGQSLTLIATANQGSEATYESGFVIDKFPISRPNLTFSTLTVSNMSPEDSSIYLCSSKRDGTEAFFGQGTRLTVV.

V usage is TRBV11-2 and J usage is TRBJ2-7, with 7 bases fitting TRBD1. This CDR3 spans 12 amino acids. V lost 4 bases to trimming and J lost 7 bases; unmatched junction nucleotides: 4. Per germline, CDR1 SGHAT and CDR2 FQNNGV. DNA for the CDR3: TGTGCCAGCAGCTCAGGGACAGTTGAGCAGTACTTC. Translated, it gives CASSSGTVEQYF.

This chain's CDR3 is CASSADRGLLFF. In DNA form, the CDR3 reads TGCGCCAGCAGCGCCGACAGGGGGCTATTGTTTTTT. The gene calls are TRBV5-1 and TRBJ2-2; 10 bases are a match to TRBD1. Germline CDR1 and CDR2: SGHRS and YFSETQ. V trimming: 4 bases; J trimming: 15 bases; junction bases outside the gene matches: 6. This CDR3 comprises 12 residues. The full variable domain, in which reference TRBV5-1 and TRBJ2-2 provide the parts outside the CDR3, is KAGVTQTPRYLIKTRGQQVTLSCSPISGHRSVSWYQQTPGQGLQFLFEYFSETQRNKGNFPGRFSGRQFSNSRSEMNVSTLELGDSALYLCASSADRGLLFFGEGSRLTVL.

This sequence joins TRBV21-1 and TRBJ2-7; the table assigns TRBD1, which was not confirmed against the DNA. TRBV21-1 is a recognized pseudogene. The CDR3 loop spans 17 amino acids. CDR3 loop: CASSKLFRKPGPYEQYF. CDR3 sequence (DNA): TGTGCCAGCAGCAAATTATTTAGAAAACCGGGGCCCTACGAGCAGTACTTC.

V is TRBV3-1 and J is TRBJ1-5; 9 bases align to TRBD1. This CDR3 spans 14 amino acids. Germline V gene lookup returns CDR1 LGHDT and CDR2 YNNKEL (reference sequence). V was pared by 3 bases and J by 7 bases, with 4 bases of the junction left unmatched. The chain's CDR3 is CASSHSGTGQPQHF. The CDR3 nucleotides read TGTGCCAGCAGCCACTCGGGGACAGGGCAGCCCCAGCATTTT.

This chain links TRBV7-2 with TRBJ1-6; TRBD1 matches at 10 bases. The CDR3 totals 15 residues. The trim removed 6 bases at V and 7 bases at J, leaving 6 bases unmatched. Looked up from germline, CDR1 is SGHTA and CDR2 is FQGNSA. The CDR3 DNA reads TGTGCCAGCAGTTTCCTGGGACAGGGGAATTCACCCCTCCACTTT. It yields the protein CASSFLGQGNSPLHF.

The chain employs TRBV5-5 and TRBJ1-4, with D maybe TRBD1 (6 bases). The CDR3 length is 16 residues. Germline V gene lookup returns CDR1 SGHKS and CDR2 YYEKEE (reference sequence). Trimming took 4 bases from V and 7 from J, leaving 20 bases between them. CDR3 region: CASSPQQGIRGEKLFF. The CDR3 DNA follows: TGTGCCAGCAGCCCCCAACAGGGTATACGGGGTGAAAAACTGTTTTTT.

V and J are TRBV18 and TRBJ2-7; D tentatively reads TRBD1 or TRBD2 (5 bases each). Germline CDR1 and CDR2: KGHSH and LQKENI. Between the trimmed V and J ends, which lost 3 bases and 7 bases, there was a span of 19 bases. This CDR3 has 15 amino acids. CDR3 loop: CASSPTGTGIREQYF. The CDR3 region has the DNA TGTGCCAGCTCACCGACCGGGACGGGGATTCGGGAGCAGTACTTC.

The chain is built from TRBV27 and TRBJ2-7; 8 nucleotides line up with TRBD1. With V trimmed by 8 bases and J by 4 bases, 10 bases remained unmatched. The CDR3 is made up of 14 amino acids. CDR1 and CDR2 from the germline V gene are MNHEY and SMNVEV (reference sequence). In nucleotides, the CDR3 is TGTGCCAGCCGTCCCAGGGGGCTGGGGTACGAGCAGTACTTC. Protein: CASRPRGLGYEQYF.

The rearrangement joins TRBV20-1 to TRBJ2-1; 8 nucleotides agree with TRBD2. Germline CDR1 DFQATT, CDR2 SNEGSKA (reference sequence). The CDR3 spans 16 residues. With 5 bases clipped from V and 2 bases from J, the junction kept 11 bases outside the gene matches. CDR3 DNA sequence: TGCAGTGCTTATTTAATAGCGGGGCTAACCTACAATGAGCAGTTCTTC. This gives the protein CSAYLIAGLTYNEQFF.

This clonotype was observed at least ten times. The chain is built from TRBV11-2 and TRBJ1-5; D possibly corresponds to TRBD1 (5 bases). The V gene's germline CDR1 is SGHAT and CDR2 FQNNGV. Deletions cut 5 bases from V and 2 bases from J, with 13 bases between. The CDR3 extends over 15 amino acids. CDR3 in DNA: TGTGCCAGCAGCCCAGCAGGGAATGGCAATCAGCCCCAGCATTTT. This gives the protein CASSPAGNGNQPQHF.

The chain is built from TRBV7-2 and TRBJ1-2; TRBD1 matches at 9 bases. The CDR3 has 14 residues. The germline CDR1 and CDR2 sequences are SGHTA and FQGNSA. J gave up 7 bases and V 2 bases, and 5 bases lay outside the gene matches. The CDR3 sequence is CASSLTGQGSGYTF. The CDR3 DNA follows: TGTGCCAGCAGCTTAACGGGACAGGGTTCTGGCTACACCTTC.

This clonotype was counted many times. The chain combines TRBV3-1 with TRBJ2-4; tentatively, D is TRBD2 (6 bases). Germline CDR1 LGHDT, CDR2 YNNKEL (reference sequence). The CDR3 spans 18 residues. The V gene lost 1 base and the J gene lost 8 bases, with 24 bases spanning the gap. The CDR3 DNA follows: TGTGCCAGCAGCCAAGCAGGACACGGGGGTCCCAAAGGGGACATTCAGTACTTC. Translated, it gives CASSQAGHGGPKGDIQYF.

This clonotype was recorded a few times. The chain employs TRBV20-1 and TRBJ2-2; D unresolved. The CDR3 covers 15 residues. Germline CDR1 DFQATT, CDR2 SNEGSKA (reference sequence). V lost 1 base and J lost 6, with 15 bases in between. CDR3 protein: CSARGSIRMSGELFF. CDR3 nucleotide sequence: TGCAGTGCTAGAGGCTCAATTCGAATGTCCGGGGAGCTGTTTTTT.

The V gene is TRBV3-1, the J gene TRBJ2-7; 12 bases agree with TRBD2. In germline, CDR1 is LGHDT, CDR2 YNNKEL (reference sequence). The CDR3 runs to 16 residues. V lost 4 bases and J lost 2; bases outside the gene matches: 6. CDR3 sequence reads: CASSPRTSGTPYEQYF. Here the CDR3 DNA reads TGTGCCAGCAGCCCAAGGACTAGCGGGACCCCCTACGAGCAGTACTTC.